What follows are 17 T cell receptor beta chains derived from one specimen sequenced in a study of beta chain features in type 1 diabetes. Investigators reverse transcribed all isolated RNA, so they sequenced expressed TCRB transcripts. Repertoires were generated with immunoSEQ multiplex PCR, while TCRdb's copy carries only in-frame clones and drops some. The sample records around 240,000 clones, 68% being singletons. Sequencing was performed on naive CD4+ T cells from blood. The receptors were sampled from a man aged 25-40 years in good health.

This chain connects TRBV9 to TRBJ2-3; a possible D gene is TRBD2 (7 bases). The V end was cut by 0 bases, the J end by 5 bases, with 13 bases between. The CDR3 length is 15 residues. CDR1 SGDLS and CDR2 YYNGEE come from the germline V gene. The CDR3 reads CASSVATGRVDTQYF. For the CDR3, the DNA is TGTGCCAGCAGCGTAGCTACAGGGAGGGTAGATACGCAGTATTTT.

This clone has a handful of counts. The gene calls are TRBV5-1 and TRBJ1-5, with 7 positions matching TRBD1. CDR3 length equals 16 residues. Germline CDR1 SGHRS, CDR2 YFSETQ. The trim removed 4 bases at V and 0 bases at J, leaving 7 bases unmatched. CDR3: CASSVGQDHSNQPQHF. The CDR3, as DNA: TGCGCCAGCAGCGTCGGACAGGACCATAGCAATCAGCCCCAGCATTTT.

This clone was observed once. This chain joins TRBV11-2 and TRBJ1-2, with D tentatively TRBD1 (5 bases). Germline V CDR1 and CDR2: SGHAT, FQNNGV. V lost 5 bases to trimming and J lost 4 bases, with 20 bases between them. The length of the CDR3 is 16 residues. The CDR3 region has the DNA TGTGCCAGCAGCCCCAACTGGACAAGTAAATTCTATGGCTACACCTTC. This codes for CASSPNWTSKFYGYTF.

V usage is TRBV7-2 and J usage is TRBJ2-5; 9 nucleotides match TRBD1. Looked up from germline, CDR1 is SGHTA and CDR2 is FQGNSA. The CDR3 totals 15 residues. V gave up 0 bases and J gave up 4 bases; unmatched junction bases: 3. The CDR3 DNA reads TGTGCCAGCAGCTTAGCGGGACAGGGTAGAGAGACCCAGTACTTC. Protein product: CASSLAGQGRETQYF.

The gene calls are TRBV10-3 and TRBJ2-5; possibly TRBD1 or TRBD2 for D (5 bases each). V lost 2 bases to trimming and J lost 5 bases, with 12 bases between them. Germline loops: CDR1 ENHRY, CDR2 SYGVKD. This CDR3 has 14 residues. This CDR3 reads CAISEGGSMETQYF. The CDR3 DNA reads as TGTGCCATCAGTGAGGGGGGAAGCATGGAGACCCAGTACTTC.

This clone was observed a few times. The CDR3 is CAWSVTRQGEQYF. The CDR3 DNA reads TGTGCCTGGAGTGTAACTCGGCAGGGAGAGCAGTACTTC. The chain joins TRBV30 to TRBJ2-7; tentative D call: TRBD1 (5 bases). In germline, CDR1 is GTSNPN, CDR2 SVGIG (reference sequence). Trimming pared 0 bases from V and 7 bases from J, leaving 13 bases between. The CDR3 has 13 amino acids.

J is TRBJ2-7 and V is TRBV29-1, with D maybe TRBD2 (5 bases). The CDR3 spans 13 residues. CDR1 and CDR2 from the germline V gene are SQVTM and ANQGSEA. V was clipped by 3 bases and J by 1 base, with 10 bases between them. CDR3 DNA sequence: TGCAGCGTTGATCCGGGGTCTTCCTACGAGCAGTACTTC. This translates into CSVDPGSSYEQYF.

A few counts support this clone. The rearrangement uses TRBV30 and TRBJ1-5; no definite D call. The CDR3 spans 13 residues. Trimming cost V 0 bases and J 4 bases, with 7 bases left between them. Germline CDR1 reads GTSNPN; CDR2 reads SVGIG (reference sequence). Here the CDR3 reads CAWSVQFNQPQHF. The CDR3, as DNA: TGTGCCTGGAGTGTACAGTTTAATCAGCCCCAGCATTTT.

The CDR3 region has the DNA TGTGCCTGGAGTGCCGGCCTCCATCAGCCCCAGCATTTT. This translates into CAWSAGLHQPQHF. The chain couples TRBV30 to TRBJ1-5; D unclear. V dropped 1 base and J dropped 5 bases, with 9 bases sitting between them. Germline assignment: CDR1 GTSNPN and CDR2 SVGIG (reference sequence). CDR3 length: 13 amino acids. The full variable domain, completed using reference TRBV30 and TRBJ1-5, is SQTIHQWPATLVQPVGSPLSLECTVEGTSNPNLYWYRQAAGRGLQLLFYSVGIGQISSEVPQNLSASRPQDRQFILSSKKLLLSDSGFYLCAWSAGLHQPQHFGDGTRLSIL.

The gene calls are TRBV10-3 and TRBJ2-5, with TRBD1 as a possible D gene (5 bases). Trimming cost V 10 bases and J 1 base, with 19 bases left between them. From germline, CDR1 is ENHRY and CDR2 SYGVKD. This CDR3 is 15 amino acids long. DNA of the CDR3: TGTGCCAGCCTAGACAGTTTGGACGGCCAAGAGACCCAGTACTTC. Its protein product is CASLDSLDGQETQYF.

The genes are TRBV30 and TRBJ2-5; D possibly corresponds to TRBD2 (5 bases). Germline CDR1 and CDR2: GTSNPN and SVGIG (reference sequence). This CDR3 has 14 amino acids. Trimming shortened V by 0 bases and J by 2 bases, and 10 bases separated the two germline ends. CDR3 residues: CAWSVTRLQETQYF. CDR3 nucleotides: TGTGCCTGGAGTGTAACTAGGTTGCAAGAGACCCAGTACTTC.

This clone was picked up a small number of times. The chain links TRBV4-3 to TRBJ2-5; TRBD2 agrees at 9 bases. This CDR3 has 15 residues. The J segment lost 5 bases and the V segment lost 1 base, leaving 5 bases of the junction unmatched. Germline V gives CDR1 LGHNA, CDR2 YSLEER. CDR3 protein: CASSQVFSGSETQYF. CDR3 DNA: TGCGCCAGCAGCCAAGTTTTTAGCGGGAGCGAGACCCAGTACTTC.

This sequence joins TRBV11-2 and TRBJ2-6, with D possibly being TRBD1 (6 bases). The CDR3 covers 16 residues. The ends were cut back, 4 bases at V and 4 bases at J, with 14 bases in the middle. CDR1 SGHAT and CDR2 FQNNGV come from the germline V gene. The CDR3 sequence: CASSSYRVSGANVLTF. In DNA form, the CDR3 reads TGTGCCAGCAGCTCCTACAGGGTGTCCGGGGCCAACGTCCTGACTTTC.

The J gene is TRBJ1-6, the V gene TRBV9; D might be TRBD1 (5 bases). V dropped 0 bases and J dropped 8 bases, with 9 bases sitting between them. The length of the CDR3 is 14 residues. Germline assignment: CDR1 SGDLS and CDR2 YYNGEE. For the CDR3, the DNA is TGTGCCAGCAGCGTAGGGGGCGCATATTCACCCCTCCACTTT. It specifies CASSVGGAYSPLHF.

The genes are TRBV2 and TRBJ1-2; D is possibly TRBD1 (5 bases). V lost 7 bases and J lost 7, with 22 bases in between. The CDR3 is made up of 15 amino acids. The germline V gene encodes CDR1 SNHLY and CDR2 FYNNEI. CDR3 nucleotide sequence: TGTGCCAGCAAGCCGATGCAAGAGACCCAGGGTGGCTACACCTTC. This sequence encodes CASKPMQETQGGYTF. The full variable domain, in which reference TRBV2 and TRBJ1-2 provide the parts outside the CDR3, is EPEVTQTPSHQVTQMGQEVILRCVPISNHLYFYWYRQILGQKVEFLVSFYNNEISEKSEIFDDQFSVERPDGSNFTLKIRSTKLEDSAMYFCASKPMQETQGGYTFGSGTRLTVV.

This chain links TRBV5-1 with TRBJ2-7; 10 positions agree with TRBD2. With 4 bases clipped from V and 0 bases from J, the junction kept 4 bases outside the gene matches. From germline, CDR1 is SGHRS and CDR2 YFSETQ. The CDR3 covers 15 residues. CDR3 nucleotide sequence: TGCGCCAGCAGCCTCGGGACTAGCGCCTCCTACGAGCAGTACTTC. Its translation is CASSLGTSASYEQYF.

The rearrangement links TRBV7-9 to TRBJ2-5; a weak D match, TRBD2 (6 bases). CDR3 length: 14 residues. V lost 1 base to trimming and J lost 5 bases, with 11 bases between them. CDR1 is SEHNR, CDR2 FQNEAQ, per germline (reference sequence). CDR3 amino acids: CASSLVPGRETQYF. As DNA, the CDR3 is TGTGCCAGCAGCTTAGTCCCGGGGAGGGAGACCCAGTACTTC.